This T cell receptor beta chain was sequenced in a study of cytomegalovirus exposure and HLA in healthy donors (dated by TCRdb to 2015 to 2018). With regard to the full study: According to an earlier analysis of around 600 of the donors, some 180 million T cells yielded roughly 110 million unique TCR beta sequences and about 300 Gb of sequence data. The number of donors typed differed by locus, with roughly 620-630 for A, B, C, DRB1 and DQB1, around 500 for DQA1, about 610 for DPA1, and around 430 for DPB1. Roughly 5 DR-DQ haplotypes were treated as single units for association and clustering because of strong linkage in the cohort. In an earlier analysis of about 590 of the donors, high-throughput TCR beta sequencing was used to judge whether each TCR beta V gene segment behaved as functional or pseudogenic. Besides the first cohort of 500 to 700 subjects, a separate validation cohort made up of over 95 different subjects was used. Genome-wide SNP genotypes for about 55% of the roughly 670 donors were used in a later genetic analysis, which treated that subset as a discovery cohort. The study combined high-throughput TCR immunosequencing, statistical association of individual TCRs with disease status, and machine learning to predict cytomegalovirus infection status. In a later analysis, previously published TCR beta repertoires from 670 or so donors were re-analyzed and high-resolution HLA genotyping was added so that TCR occurrence patterns could be studied. HLA typing covered class I and class II loci at four-digit resolution. Among about 410 genotyped donors of the cohort, an average of roughly 230,000 unique TCR beta nucleotide sequences was sequenced per donor, of which about 18% were non-productive. The study aimed to test whether signatures of past pathogen exposure could be identified by cataloging public T cell receptors. The genetic ancestry cluster associated with self-reported Caucasian donors included over 80% of the roughly 410 genotyped donors. The T cell repertoires of about 700 subjects were profiled by immunosequencing and related to cytomegalovirus serostatus. In the later analysis, no new phenotypic data were used to find candidate immune exposures; instead, reliance was placed on TCR beta sequences and their occurrence across donors. About 280 gigabases of sequencing data and about 92 million unique TCR sequences made up an early release that covered nearly 650 HLA-typed donors. All discovery cohort repertoires had been generated using a single sequencing platform. Donor age, sex, ethnicity and CMV serostatus were compiled together with the repertoire data. Broad study findings and their caveats: Strong co-occurrence of HLA alleles, especially DR and DQ, made assigning TCR associations to individual alleles difficult. Several of the top co-occurrence clusters appeared to be linked to parvovirus B19, influenza, CMV and Epstein-Barr virus, according to a later analysis. A few of the identified cytomegalovirus-associated TCR beta chains were confirmed in vitro to be specific for cytomegalovirus antigens. A later analysis associated 15,000 to 20,000 TCR beta sequences with specific HLA alleles at a false discovery rate of 0.05. Correlated functional status among segregating V segments might reflect linkage disequilibrium, but an unknown experimental factor could not be ruled out. While some public TCRs were present in many individuals, most TCR sequences turned up only very rarely across donors. A further reported finding was that TCR beta sequences accurately predicted the HLA-A and HLA-B alleles for most subjects in the first cohort. In a later analysis, most CMV-associated TCR beta chains were found to appear HLA-restricted, with HLA associations seemingly driven largely by CMV exposure. For the cohort, immune exposure information was limited to CMV serostatus. According to a later genetic analysis, donors in an Asian-associated ancestry cluster had fewer N-insertions in productive TCRs than the approximately 610-donor mean. In an earlier analysis of several hundred of the donors, most TCR beta V segments were observed in productive rearrangements about 87% or about 30% of the time, broadly matching IMGT annotations. Some IMGT-functional V segments, including TRBV6-2 and TRBV6-3, could not be distinguished by the 87-base-pair reads and were therefore excluded. Sequencing depth was assumed to be roughly uniform across donors in the presence/absence analyses, though that assumption may not hold. The classifier was reported to diagnose cytomegalovirus status with high specificity and sensitivity in both the original cohort and the validation cohort. The sequencing pipeline was judged likely to have produced a cluster of highly shared sequence variants as a technical artifact. Because some donors lacked HLA typing at each locus, the association tests relied only on the typed subset. Because counts were too low, about 18 rarely observed V segments, including chromosome 9 orphons, were left out of the earlier analysis of several hundred of the donors. The authors suggested that the approach could potentially be generalized to other disease states and immunological phenotypes. In a later analysis, the rate of TCR association differed among HLA loci, with DRB1 alleles having the most associated TCRs and HLA-C alleles having the fewest. In a later analysis, HLA-associated TCR beta chains showed more clonal expansion and lower generation probabilities than non-associated chains that were equally common. In this cohort, only TCR beta chains were sequenced, and detectable features were limited by the absence of alpha or paired-chain data. A later genetic analysis associated a missense DCLRE1C variant with V-gene and J-gene trimming of TCR beta chains, and an independent cohort replicated the association. In the study, 150 to 200 TCR beta chains were listed as associated with cytomegalovirus.

A few counts support this clone. Its antigen is currently not known. No much larger clone exists at a distance of one base, and base qualities are not known. Library creation used the immunoSEQ multiplex PCR assay. For the multiplex PCR, a mixture combining 60 forward primers for TCR Vbeta segments and 13 reverse primers for TCR Jbeta segments was used. The CDR3 region of rearranged TCR beta genes was amplified from genomic DNA with a multiplex PCR assay. The Illumina HiSeq System was used to sequence the amplified TCR beta libraries as 87-base-pair reads. In the authors' own workflow: A later analysis tallied 75 million to 85 million unique TCR beta chains across the 666 repertoires, and around 10 million of those chains were shared by two or more donors. Raw reads were error-corrected and collapsed into unique sequences with a nearest-neighbor algorithm that merged closely related sequences to remove PCR and sequencing errors. CDR3 sequences were aligned to IMGT reference sequences to assign V, D and J gene segments. For a sequence to be retained, a match of at least six nucleotides was required to both a V gene segment and a J gene segment. A rearrangement counted as productive if the CDR3 had no stop codons and remained in frame with V and J, and every other rearrangement counted as non-productive. Following IMGT convention, CDR3 was defined as the stretch from the second conserved V-encoded cysteine up to the conserved J-encoded phenylalanine. In an earlier analysis of approximately 500 of the donors, sequences lacking an unambiguous match to a single V gene segment were excluded. An earlier analysis of 450 to 650 of the donors called V segments functional above 56.7% productive rearrangements and segregating when the between-donor standard deviation exceeded 5%. A statistical classification framework was built to diagnose cytomegalovirus status from the catalog of TCR beta chain sequences. In a later analysis, V and J genes were assigned by comparing TCR nucleotide sequences against IMGT/GENE-DB human TR gene sequences. Using the TCRdist pipeline, a later analysis assigned CDR3 sequences along with most-parsimonious VDJ recombination scenarios. In a later analysis, each TCR beta chain was defined by its CDR3 amino acid sequence together with its V-gene family, and reads lacking a unique V-gene family were excluded. To address suspected cross-contamination and a sequencing artifact, a later analysis removed over 500 highly shared, low-generation-probability nucleotide sequences. In a later analysis, a clonal expansion index was calculated for each public chain from normalized within-repertoire ranks of inferred template counts. In a later analysis, generation probabilities were computed using a VDJ recombination model fitted to out-of-frame rearrangements, and the results were checked against IGoR. Hypergeometric tests were used in a later analysis to score TCR-TCR, TCR-HLA and TCR-CMV co-occurrence, with a repertoire-size bias correction applied to the TCR pairs. A later analysis estimated false discovery rates by permuting HLA or CMV assignments 20 times. In a later analysis, co-occurring TCRs were grouped using DBSCAN, and TCRdist sequence similarity was added for clustering within HLA-allele-positive subsets. Co-occurrence clustering excluded repertoires with fewer than 30,000 or more than 120,000 public chains, plus five with anomalous nucleotide sharing. TCRdb provides this immuneACCESS table in a form limited to in-frame rearrangements. Some clones are lacking; in checked studies, under half of them reflect an unresolved V gene, and why the rest are absent is not known. The D gene and trimming were derived from the DNA, and the V and J assignments and clone size from that table. The sample includes some 190,000 clones, with roughly 8.7% observed a single time. Over 1% of the sample is taken by the ten largest.

CDR1 and CDR2, per the germline V gene, are SQVTM and ANQGSEA. The CDR3 contains 16 residues, cysteine and phenylalanine counted. Only the CDR3 part of the read is kept: 48 bases, read in frame from the first base. Trimming accounts for 1 base at V and 4 bases at J, while the number of junction bases matched to no gene is 10. The cohort consisted of 650 to 700 healthy bone marrow donors. At the time of sampling, all cohort members were nominally healthy, though unrecorded immune exposures were likely present. The donor was CMV seropositive and was included in the group of 300 or so seropositive cohort members. Each donor provided a peripheral blood sample, and peripheral blood mononuclear cells were used for TCR beta sequencing. The Qiagen DNeasy Blood Extraction Kit was used to extract genomic DNA from the blood cell samples.

This receptor was taken from a woman aged 25-40 years in good health and CMV-seropositive. The specimen was PBMCs. Recombination joined TRBV29-1 with TRBJ2-3; 8 of the junction bases match TRBD2. The CDR3 reads as follows: CSVEGLGGRRADTQYF. The nucleotide sequence reads TGCAGCGTTGAAGGTCTGGGCGGGAGGAGGGCAGATACGCAGTATTTT.